The 15 T cell receptor beta chains below come from one sample, sequenced in a study of shared clonotypes between healthy human individuals. Profiled with immunoSEQ multiplex PCR; TCRdb holds only in-frame clones, not every one. Among 2 million to 2.5 million clones listed, around 93% were seen once. Sequencing used naive CD4+ T cells from PBMCs. Noted subset: CD45RA+ positively selected. These TCRs come from a man between 18 and 29 years old in good health. Some clones in this sample may be carry-over from other donors' samples.

CDR3 sequence (DNA): TGTGCCAGCAGTCGGAACTTCCTAGCGGGAGGGCCCCGGGAGACCCAGTACTTC. Amino acids: CASSRNFLAGGPRETQYF. The V and J genes are TRBV11-3 and TRBJ2-5; 12 bases agree with TRBD2. V gave up 6 bases and J gave up 5 bases; unmatched junction bases: 16. There are 18 residues in the CDR3. Germline CDR1 and CDR2: SGHNT and YENEEA.

V is TRBV6-5 and J is TRBJ2-7; D is unclear. Germline CDR1 reads MNHEY; CDR2 reads SVGAGI. The length of the CDR3 is 11 residues. Trimming shortened V by 6 bases and J by 3 bases, and 6 bases separated the two germline ends. CDR3 nucleotide sequence: TGTGCCAGCAGCCGCCGCTACGAGCAGTACTTC. This gives the protein CASSRRYEQYF.

V gene TRBV25-1 combines with J gene TRBJ1-5, with D unclear. The CDR3 length is 13 residues. CDR1 MGHDK and CDR2 SYGVNS come from the germline V gene. The V gene lost 2 bases and the J gene lost 4 bases, with 6 bases spanning the gap. CDR3 in DNA: TGTGCCAGCAGTGAACCCCTTAATCAGCCCCAGCATTTT. The encoded protein is CASSEPLNQPQHF.

The CDR3 here is CASSQQGRQPQHF. The CDR3, as DNA: TGTGCCAGCAGTCAACAGGGGCGGCAGCCCCAGCATTTT. The chain combines TRBV6-5 with TRBJ1-5; 7 bases align to TRBD1. The CDR3 contains 13 residues. Germline V gives CDR1 MNHEY, CDR2 SVGAGI. With 5 bases clipped from V and 7 bases from J, the junction kept 5 bases outside the gene matches.

This rearrangement joins TRBV6-1 to TRBJ1-5; a possible D gene is TRBD1 (5 bases). Trimming removed 1 base from V and 4 bases from J, with 8 bases in between. This CDR3 region has 14 residues. Germline CDR1 is MNHNS and CDR2 is SASEGT. The chain's CDR3 is CASSEGGNNQPQHF. DNA of the CDR3: TGTGCCAGCAGTGAAGGGGGGAATAATCAGCCCCAGCATTTT.

V usage is TRBV5-1 and J usage is TRBJ2-6, with D maybe TRBD1 (5 bases). Trimming shortened V by 3 bases and J by 0 bases, and 19 bases separated the two germline ends. Germline CDR1 and CDR2: SGHRS and YFSETQ. The CDR3 contains 19 residues. The CDR3 is CASSSKKGQSYSGANVLTF. DNA of the CDR3: TGCGCCAGCAGCTCTAAAAAGGGGCAGTCCTACTCTGGGGCCAACGTCCTGACTTTC.

The chain combines TRBV2 with TRBJ2-7, with D hard to call. The CDR3 runs 12 residues. Germline CDR1 SNHLY, CDR2 FYNNEI. Trimming left V 7 bases short and J 3 bases short, with 10 bases between. The chain's CDR3 is CASNSPSYEQYF. CDR3 coding DNA: TGTGCCAGCAACTCCCCGAGCTACGAGCAGTACTTC.

V and J are TRBV29-1 and TRBJ2-3; maybe TRBD2 (5 bases). The CDR3 extends over 13 amino acids. Germline V gene lookup returns CDR1 SQVTM and CDR2 ANQGSEA. V was trimmed by 7 bases and J by 2 bases, leaving 13 bases between them. CDR3 coding DNA: TGCAGCGCAGCGGTTCAGGCCACAGATACGCAGTATTTT. This sequence encodes CSAAVQATDTQYF.

This clone was observed a handful of times. The chain joins TRBV7-2 to TRBJ1-3, with D uncertain. The germline CDR1 and CDR2 sequences are SGHTA and FQGNSA. This CDR3 spans 11 amino acids. The V and J ends lost 3 bases and 4 bases respectively, with 1 base between them. CDR3 coding DNA: TGTGCCAGCAGCTTCGGAAACACCATATATTTT. This codes for CASSFGNTIYF.

The chain couples TRBV5-4 to TRBJ1-2, with D unresolved. Trimming stripped 4 bases from V and 4 bases from J, with 23 bases between. The CDR3 length is 17 residues. In germline, CDR1 is SGHNT, CDR2 YYREEE (reference sequence). This chain's CDR3 is CASSPGVAGLGSYGYTF. DNA for the CDR3: TGTGCCAGCAGCCCTGGGGTTGCAGGTCTCGGTAGCTATGGCTACACCTTC.

The chain combines TRBV5-4 with TRBJ2-3; 9 nucleotides match TRBD1. Germline-derived CDR1 and CDR2 are SGHNT and YYREEE (reference sequence). The junction had 11 bases not matched to a gene; V was cut back by 2 bases and J by 10 bases. This CDR3 region has 15 residues. The CDR3 sequence is CASSFRDRERYAQYF. DNA for the CDR3: TGTGCCAGCAGCTTCCGGGACAGGGAACGGTACGCGCAGTATTTT.

V gene TRBV19 combines with J gene TRBJ1-5; 12 nucleotides align to TRBD1. CDR1 is LNHDA and CDR2 is SQIVND in the germline V gene (reference sequence). CDR3 size: 16 residues. Germline trimming cut 8 bases from V and 1 base from J; bases unmatched to any gene: 6. The DNA of the CDR3 is TGTGCCAGTTCGGGACAGGGGGCAAGGAGCAATCAGCCCCAGCATTTT. Translation gives CASSGQGARSNQPQHF.

The table lists this clone with a count of one. The chain is built from TRBV5-1 and TRBJ2-5; D is unclear. Trimming took 4 bases from V and 0 from J, leaving 7 bases between them. Germline V lookup: CDR1 SGHRS, CDR2 YFSETQ. The CDR3 is 13 amino acids. CDR3 sequence: CASSAIHQETQYF. In DNA form, the CDR3 reads TGCGCCAGCAGCGCTATCCACCAAGAGACCCAGTACTTC.

The CDR3 nucleotides read TGTGCCAGCAGCTTGATAGGGGGCGGGTCTGGGGCCAACGTCCTGACTTTC. It encodes CASSLIGGGSGANVLTF. This chain joins TRBV5-5 and TRBJ2-6, with TRBD1 matching over 7 bases. The CDR3 totals 17 residues. Per germline, CDR1 SGHKS and CDR2 YYEKEE (reference sequence). V was pared by 1 base and J by 1 base, with 5 bases of the junction left unmatched. The variable domain in full, with the rest retrieved from reference TRBV5-5 and TRBJ2-6, is DAGVTQSPTHLIKTRGQQVTLRCSPISGHKSVSWYQQVLGQGPQFIFQYYEKEERGRGNFPDRFSARQFPNYSSELNVNALLLGDSALYLCASSLIGGGSGANVLTFGAGSRLTVL.

This clone was observed a single time. This chain links TRBV27 with TRBJ1-5; D is possibly TRBD1 (5 bases). This CDR3 has 14 residues. V lost 4 bases to trimming and J lost 0 bases, with 7 bases between them. CDR1 and CDR2 (germline): MNHEY, SMNVEV (reference sequence). CDR3 nucleotides: TGTGCCAGCAGTTGGGGGTATAGCAATCAGCCCCAGCATTTT. Translated: CASSWGYSNQPQHF.